The entry below gives a single T cell receptor beta chain sequence along with its context. This sample is drawn from a study of blood T cell dynamics during melanoma immunotherapy. About the research overall: Metastatic melanoma patients received first-line pembrolizumab or nivolumab plus ipilimumab.

Repertoires were generated with immunoSEQ multiplex PCR, while TCRdb's copy carries only in-frame clones and drops some. The sample includes approximately 7,000 clones, 75% to 90% of them seen just once. Sample time point: pre-treatment baseline. Samples come from before therapy and from week 3 after the first blockade cycle. The sequence came from a human donor with melanoma. Some clones in this sample may be carry-over from other donors' samples. The sequencing used blood, collected from a patient treated with checkpoint blockade.

The CDR3 region is CASSGTSGEGETQYF. The CDR3 nucleotides read TGTGCCAGCAGCGGCACTAGCGGGGAAGGAGAGACCCAGTACTTC. This chain connects TRBV2 to TRBJ2-5; the match to TRBD2 covers 10 bases. The CDR3 has 15 amino acids. Germline V gene data show CDR1 as SNHLY and CDR2 as FYNNEI. V was clipped by 6 bases and J by 4 bases; unmatched bases: 8.